The 25 T cell receptor beta chains given below trace back to one sample, sequenced in a study of T-cell reconstitution after alpha-beta-depleted transplantation in children. TCRbeta library construction was performed incorporating unique molecular identifiers. TCRdb redid the calling of the PCR reads with MiXCR, one entry per CDR3 protein. The data contain 250,000 to 300,000 distinct CDR3 sequences, 10% of them singletons. The sample here was PBMCs, taken before TCRalphabeta/CD19-depleted stem cell transplant. The receptor set was obtained from a boy younger than two with acute myeloid leukemia, due to receive a stem cell transplant.

The sample holds many counts of this clonotype. The rearrangement uses TRBV11-3 and TRBJ2-2; possibly TRBD2 for D (6 bases). The CDR3 runs 17 residues. V lost 5 bases and J 2 bases, leaving 18 bases between the germline ends. Germline V gene sequence: CDR1 SGHNT, CDR2 YENEEA. This CDR3 is CASSLPGVAVNTGELFF. CDR3 nucleotides: TGTGCCAGCAGCCTCCCGGGGGTAGCGGTTAACACCGGGGAGCTGTTTTTT.

This clonotype has a count of ten or more. The chain uses TRBV7-3 and TRBJ2-5; D gene uncertain. Germline V lookup: CDR1 SGHTA, CDR2 FQGTGA. The CDR3 is made up of 11 amino acids. Trimming left V 5 bases short and J 5 bases short, with 6 bases between. Here the CDR3 DNA reads TGTGCCAGCAGCCGAGACGAGACCCAGTACTTC. The encoded protein is CASSRDETQYF.

This clonotype was seen repeatedly, ten times or more. The gene calls are TRBV2 and TRBJ2-5, with D tentatively TRBD1 or TRBD2 (5 bases each). Germline V CDR1 and CDR2: SNHLY, FYNNEI. V lost 7 bases, J lost 14 bases, and 14 bases lay in between. The CDR3 covers 10 residues. This CDR3 is CASTSWDAYF. For the CDR3, the DNA is TGTGCCAGCACTAGCTGGGACGCCTACTTC.

This clonotype appeared many times. CDR3: CASSLQQVLKGYTF. As DNA, the CDR3 is TGTGCCAGCAGTTTACAACAGGTTCTGAAAGGCTACACCTTC. V gene TRBV28 combines with J gene TRBJ1-2; TRBD1 might be the D (5 bases). Trimming pared 2 bases from V and 8 bases from J, leaving 15 bases between. Germline V CDR1 and CDR2: MDHEN, SYDVKM. This CDR3 has 14 amino acids.

CDR3 nucleotide sequence: TGCAGTGCTAGAGTTAACGGAATGGTCTACAATGAGCAGTTCTTC. Its translation is CSARVNGMVYNEQFF. V and J are TRBV20-1 and TRBJ2-1; D is unclear. Germline V gene lookup returns CDR1 DFQATT and CDR2 SNEGSKA (reference sequence). Deletions cut 1 base from V and 3 bases from J, with 13 bases between. This CDR3 has 15 residues.

The table lists this clonotype with many counts. This chain joins TRBV7-2 and TRBJ2-7; D uncertain. CDR1 and CDR2 from the germline V gene are SGHTA and FQGNSA. The germline V and J ends were trimmed by 0 bases and 0 bases, with 18 bases remaining between them. CDR3 size: 18 residues. In nucleotides, the CDR3 is TGTGCCAGCAGCTTAGCGCTTTGGGGAAGCGAGAGCTCCTACGAGCAGTACTTC. Protein: CASSLALWGSESSYEQYF.

Many counts were recorded for this clonotype. The gene calls are TRBV11-3 and TRBJ2-5; 10 nucleotides line up with TRBD2. CDR3 length equals 17 residues. With 5 bases clipped from V and 1 base from J, the junction kept 10 bases outside the gene matches. Germline CDR1 and CDR2: SGHNT and YENEEA. The CDR3 DNA reads TGTGCCAGCAGCCCGGGACTAGCGAGTCCATTCCAAGAGACCCAGTACTTC. Translating gives CASSPGLASPFQETQYF.

This clonotype has at least ten counts. This sequence joins TRBV29-1 and TRBJ2-2, with 8 bases fitting TRBD1. The CDR3 has 14 residues. Trimming at V came to 6 bases and at J to 3 bases, leaving 6 bases not matched to a gene. Per the germline V gene, CDR1 is SQVTM and CDR2 is ANQGSEA. CDR3 loop: CSVPGGADTGELFF. DNA of the CDR3: TGCAGCGTCCCAGGGGGCGCGGACACCGGGGAGCTGTTTTTT.

In its sample, this clonotype was seen many times. One junction end does not reproduce the germline sequence, and a read error may be involved. The chain couples TRBV12-3 or TRBV12-4 to TRBJ2-2, with 11 bases lining up with TRBD2. CDR3 length: 15 amino acids. CDR3 in amino acids: CASTLAGGNTGELSF. DNA of the CDR3: TGTGCCAGCACTCTAGCGGGGGGTAACACCGGGGAGCTGTCTTTT.

There are many counts of this clonotype. The chain is built from TRBV21-1 and TRBJ2-2; the table's D gene call, TRBD1, was not cross checked with the DNA. TRBV21-1 is a pseudogene locus. The CDR3 is made up of 17 amino acids. The CDR3 sequence is CASSKPETGRNTGELFF. The CDR3 nucleotides read TGTGCCAGCAGCAAGCCCGAGACAGGGAGGAACACCGGGGAGCTGTTTTTT.

This clonotype showed up many times. The CDR3 spells CASNPGSTYNSPLHF. DNA of the CDR3: TGTGCCAGTAATCCAGGTTCGACCTATAATTCACCCCTCCACTTT. This chain joins TRBV19 and TRBJ1-6; D not certain. Germline lookup yields CDR1 LNHDA and CDR2 SQIVND (reference sequence). V was clipped by 7 bases and J by 2 bases, with 12 bases between them. CDR3 length: 15 residues.

This clonotype appeared many times. V is TRBV20-1 and J is TRBJ1-2, with TRBD1 identical over 7 bases. Germline assignment: CDR1 DFQATT and CDR2 SNEGSKA (reference sequence). The CDR3 is 15 residues long. V trimming: 0 bases; J trimming: 2 bases; junction bases outside the gene matches: 6. The CDR3: CSARDPGQPNYGYTF. Written as DNA, the CDR3 is TGCAGTGCTAGAGATCCGGGACAGCCAAACTATGGCTACACCTTC.

This clonotype occurred many times. The chain links TRBV20-1 to TRBJ2-1; 10 bases match TRBD2. This CDR3 region has 18 residues. Unmatched junction bases numbered 19, after V lost 5 bases and J lost 6 bases. In germline, CDR1 is DFQATT, CDR2 SNEGSKA (reference sequence). The CDR3 loop reads CSAYPSGGRAGSLNEQFF. The CDR3 DNA reads as TGCAGTGCTTATCCTAGCGGGGGCCGAGCCGGATCTCTCAATGAGCAGTTCTTC.

Many counts were recorded for this clonotype. The V and J genes are TRBV7-9 and TRBJ1-6; perhaps TRBD1 as D (5 bases). The germline V and J ends were trimmed by 1 base and 10 bases, with 20 bases remaining between them. CDR1 is SEHNR and CDR2 is FQNEAQ in the germline V gene (reference sequence). CDR3 length equals 17 residues. The DNA for the CDR3 is TGTGCCAGCAGCTTAGAGCGGGGCGGGAGGGCCCGATCACCCCTCCACTTT. As protein: CASSLERGGRARSPLHF.

This clonotype was recorded at least ten times. The chain carries TRBV7-3 and TRBJ2-1; D gene uncertain. Germline lookup yields CDR1 SGHTA and CDR2 FQGTGA. Deletions cut 3 bases from V and 5 bases from J, with 8 bases between. This CDR3 region has 13 residues. In nucleotides, the CDR3 is TGTGCCAGCAGCTTCGACAAAGACAATGAGCAGTTCTTC. It codes for CASSFDKDNEQFF.

In its sample, this clonotype was seen many times. The chain combines TRBV10-3 with TRBJ2-1; D ambiguous. Trimming removed 4 bases at V and 8 bases at J, with 9 bases between. Germline assignment: CDR1 ENHRY and CDR2 SYGVKD. CDR3 length equals 12 residues. The CDR3 sequence: CAISAGYDEQFF. CDR3 in DNA: TGTGCCATCAGTGCCGGGTACGATGAGCAGTTCTTC.

This clonotype was recorded many times. The V call is TRBV30, the J call TRBJ2-3; D is unclear. V lost 0 bases to trimming and J lost 0 bases, with 7 bases between them. CDR1 GTSNPN and CDR2 SVGIG come from the germline V gene (reference sequence). The CDR3 consists of 14 residues. The CDR3 DNA sequence: TGTGCCTGGAGTGTAGCGACTAGCACAGATACGCAGTATTTT. As protein: CAWSVATSTDTQYF.

Of note for this clonotype: A much larger clone sits a single nucleotide away, making a read error possible. The rearrangement uses TRBV7-8 and TRBJ2-3; TRBD2 matches at 7 bases. V was pared by 1 base and J by 10 bases, with 14 bases of the junction left unmatched. The CDR3 spans 16 residues. Per germline, CDR1 SGHVS and CDR2 FQNEAQ. In DNA form, the CDR3 reads TGTGCCAGCAGCTTAGTGGGGACTAATGAGGTAGTTGCGCAGTATTTT. Encoded protein: CASSLVGTNEVVAQYF.

This clonotype was picked up many times. The rearrangement joins TRBV28 to TRBJ2-7; either TRBD1 or TRBD2 may fit D (5 bases each). The germline V gene has CDR1 MDHEN and CDR2 SYDVKM. The CDR3 is made up of 14 amino acids. V was cut by 3 bases and J by 1 base, with 10 bases left in between. CDR3 nucleotide sequence: TGTGCCAGCAGTTTGGGACCCTATTCCTACGAGCAGTACTTC. It yields the protein CASSLGPYSYEQYF.

This clonotype was found a few times. The V gene is TRBV4-2, the J gene TRBJ1-4; TRBD1 is a possible D gene (5 bases). Germline lookup yields CDR1 LGHNA and CDR2 YNFKEQ. V dropped 1 base and J dropped 8 bases, with 11 bases sitting between them. This CDR3 has 14 residues. The CDR3 DNA sequence: TGTGCCAGCAGCCAAGCCCAGGGTGGGGAAAAACTGTTTTTT. This codes for CASSQAQGGEKLFF.

This clonotype was counted many times. The gene calls are TRBV4-2 and TRBJ1-3; TRBD1 might be the D (5 bases). Trimming took 0 bases from V and 0 from J, leaving 18 bases between them. The germline V gene has CDR1 LGHNA and CDR2 YNFKEQ. The CDR3 is made up of 19 amino acids. The DNA of the CDR3 is TGTGCCAGCAGCCAAGATTCTGGGGACCTAACGAGCTCTGGAAACACCATATATTTT. It is translated as CASSQDSGDLTSSGNTIYF.

Comment on this clonotype: A much bigger clone sits one base away, suggesting this may be a read error. The chain couples TRBV15 to TRBJ2-7; the D gene is possibly TRBD1 (6 bases). In germline, CDR1 is LNHNV, CDR2 YYDKDF (reference sequence). This CDR3 region has 18 residues. Between the trimmed V and J ends, which lost 5 bases and 4 bases, there was a span of 27 bases. The chain's CDR3 is CATSDVGVKQGREYEQYF. The CDR3 DNA sequence: TGTGCCACCAGCGACGTGGGGGTAAAACAGGGACGGGAATACGAGCAGTACTTC.

This chain connects TRBV21-1 to TRBJ2-3; TRBD2 is taken as the D call from the table, unchecked against the DNA. TRBV21-1 is an annotated pseudogene. The CDR3 contains 23 residues. The CDR3 is CASSKGVTGLLAGGPIGSDTQYF. In nucleotides, the CDR3 is TGTGCCAGCAGCAAGGGGGTGACAGGATTGCTAGCGGGAGGGCCAATAGGATCGGATACGCAGTATTTT.

This clonotype has a count of ten or more. V usage is TRBV12-5 and J usage is TRBJ2-3; D perhaps matches TRBD1 (5 bases). V lost 4 bases, J lost 2 bases, and 13 bases lay in between. The CDR3 spans 15 residues. The germline V gene has CDR1 LGHNT and CDR2 FRNRAP. The chain's CDR3 is CASGSRALLTDTQYF. The CDR3 DNA is TGTGCTAGTGGTTCCAGGGCCCTACTCACAGATACGCAGTATTTT.

This clonotype has a handful of counts. The V call is TRBV28, the J call TRBJ1-2; 7 nucleotides match TRBD1. J gave up 6 bases and V 6 bases, and 22 bases lay outside the gene matches. This CDR3 contains 18 residues. Germline lookup yields CDR1 MDHEN and CDR2 SYDVKM. The CDR3 reads CASSLPRLKQGSLNGYTF. CDR3 sequence (DNA): TGTGCCAGCAGCTTACCGCGCCTCAAACAGGGGTCGTTAAATGGCTACACCTTC.